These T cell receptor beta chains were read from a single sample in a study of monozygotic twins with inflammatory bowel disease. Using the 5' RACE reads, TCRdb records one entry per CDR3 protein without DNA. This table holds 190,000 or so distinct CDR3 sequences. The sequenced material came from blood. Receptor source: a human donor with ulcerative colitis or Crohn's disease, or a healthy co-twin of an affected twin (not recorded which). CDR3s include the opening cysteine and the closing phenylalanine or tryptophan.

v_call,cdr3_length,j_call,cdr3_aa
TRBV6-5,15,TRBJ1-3,CASSYGGTGGNTIYF
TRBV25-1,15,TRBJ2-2,CASSEGIGYTGELFF
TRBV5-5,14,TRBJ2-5,CASSLLALWETQYF
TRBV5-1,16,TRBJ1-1,CASSSTPGQGLSEAFF
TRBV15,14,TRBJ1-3,CATSRPASGNTIYF
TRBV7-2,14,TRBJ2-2,CASSLGPNGGELFF
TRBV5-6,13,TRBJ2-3,CASSYVGGGTQYF
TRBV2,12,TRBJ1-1,CASRKQGTEAFF
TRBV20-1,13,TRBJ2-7,CSATGRQPYEQYF
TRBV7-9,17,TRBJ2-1,CASSPYPQRGGYNEQFF
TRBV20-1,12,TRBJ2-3,CSVLGIADTQYF
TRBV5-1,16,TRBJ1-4,CASAPRGFATNEKLFF